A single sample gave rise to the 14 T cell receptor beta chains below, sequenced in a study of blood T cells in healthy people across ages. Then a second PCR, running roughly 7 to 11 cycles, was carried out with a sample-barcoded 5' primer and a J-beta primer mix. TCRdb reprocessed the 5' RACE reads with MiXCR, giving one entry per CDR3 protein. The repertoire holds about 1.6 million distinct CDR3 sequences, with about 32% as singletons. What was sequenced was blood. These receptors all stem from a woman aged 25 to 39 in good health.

The CDR3 sequence is CASTAGTGGRETQYF. CDR3 in DNA: TGTGCCAGCACCGCCGGGACAGGGGGCCGGGAGACCCAGTACTTC. V usage is TRBV27 and J usage is TRBJ2-5; 12 bases are shared with TRBD1. Germline V gene lookup returns CDR1 MNHEY and CDR2 SMNVEV (reference sequence). This CDR3 region has 15 residues. V shed 7 bases, J shed 5 bases, and the junction held 8 bases outside the gene matches.

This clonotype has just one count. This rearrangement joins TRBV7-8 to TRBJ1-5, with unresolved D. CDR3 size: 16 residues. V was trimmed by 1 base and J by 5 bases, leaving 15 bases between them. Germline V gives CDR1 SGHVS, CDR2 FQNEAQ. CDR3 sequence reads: CASSLVAGVIDQPQHF. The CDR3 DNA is TGTGCCAGCAGCTTAGTAGCCGGGGTCATCGATCAGCCCCAGCATTTT.

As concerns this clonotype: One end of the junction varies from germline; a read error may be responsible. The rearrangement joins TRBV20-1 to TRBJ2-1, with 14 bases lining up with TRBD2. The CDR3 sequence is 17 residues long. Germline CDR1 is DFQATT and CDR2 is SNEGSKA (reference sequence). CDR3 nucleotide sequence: TGCAGTGCGCCGACTAGCGGGGGGGCCAGGTCCTACAATGGGCAGTTCTTC. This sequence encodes CSAPTSGGARSYNGQFF.

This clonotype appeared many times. In DNA form, the CDR3 reads TGTGCCACTTCGCTGGGGGGCCACTACAATGAGCAGTTCTTC. It encodes CATSLGGHYNEQFF. The chain uses TRBV7-6 and TRBJ2-1; D may correspond to TRBD1 or TRBD2 (6 bases each). Germline CDR1 and CDR2: SGHVS and FNYEAQ. This CDR3 is 14 amino acids long. Between the trimmed V and J ends, which lost 10 bases and 3 bases, there was a span of 16 bases. Together with reference TRBV7-6 and TRBJ2-1, the CDR3 gives the full variable domain: GAGVSQSPRYKVTKRGQDVALRCDPISGHVSLYWYRQALGQGPEFLTYFNYEAQQDKSGLPNDRFSAERPEGSISTLTIQRTEQRDSAMYRCATSLGGHYNEQFFGPGTRLTVL.

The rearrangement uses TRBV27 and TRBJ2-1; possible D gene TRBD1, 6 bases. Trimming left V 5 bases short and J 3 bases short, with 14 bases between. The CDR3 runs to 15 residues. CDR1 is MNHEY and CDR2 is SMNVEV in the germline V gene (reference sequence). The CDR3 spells CASSPRQVDYNEQFF. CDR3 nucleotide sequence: TGTGCCAGCAGTCCACGACAGGTGGACTACAATGAGCAGTTCTTC.

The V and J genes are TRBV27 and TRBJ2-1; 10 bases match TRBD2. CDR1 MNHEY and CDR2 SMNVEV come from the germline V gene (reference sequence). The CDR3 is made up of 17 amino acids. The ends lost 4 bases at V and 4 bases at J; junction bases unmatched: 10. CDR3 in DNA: TGTGCCAGCAGTTCGGGCGGAGCGGGGGGGCCGTACAATGAGCAGTTCTTC. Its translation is CASSSGGAGGPYNEQFF.

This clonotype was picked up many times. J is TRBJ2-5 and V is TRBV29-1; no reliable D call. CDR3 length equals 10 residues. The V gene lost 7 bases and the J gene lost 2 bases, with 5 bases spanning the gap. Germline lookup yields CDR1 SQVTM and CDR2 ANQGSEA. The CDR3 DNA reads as TGCAGCGGTTCTCAAGAGACCCAGTACTTC. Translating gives CSGSQETQYF.

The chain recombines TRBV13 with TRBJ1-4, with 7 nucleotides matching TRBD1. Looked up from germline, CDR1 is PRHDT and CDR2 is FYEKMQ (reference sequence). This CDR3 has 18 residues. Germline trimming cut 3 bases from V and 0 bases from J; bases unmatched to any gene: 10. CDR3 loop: CASSFGQGDISTNEKLFF. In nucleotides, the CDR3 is TGTGCCAGCAGCTTCGGGCAGGGGGACATTTCAACTAATGAAAAACTGTTTTTT.

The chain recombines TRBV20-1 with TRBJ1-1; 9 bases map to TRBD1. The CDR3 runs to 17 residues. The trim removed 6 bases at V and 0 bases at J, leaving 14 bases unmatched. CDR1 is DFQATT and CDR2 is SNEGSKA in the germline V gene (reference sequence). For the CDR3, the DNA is TGCAGTGCCGCGCCGAGGGACAGGGCCACCCTGAACACTGAAGCTTTCTTT. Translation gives CSAAPRDRATLNTEAFF.

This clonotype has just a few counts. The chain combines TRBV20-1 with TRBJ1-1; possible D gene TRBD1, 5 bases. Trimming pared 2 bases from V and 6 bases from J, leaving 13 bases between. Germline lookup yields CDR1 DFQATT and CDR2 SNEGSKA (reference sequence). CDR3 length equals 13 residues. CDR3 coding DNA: TGCAGTGCTAGAAAAGGGGCAGAGGCTGAAGCTTTCTTT. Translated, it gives CSARKGAEAEAFF.

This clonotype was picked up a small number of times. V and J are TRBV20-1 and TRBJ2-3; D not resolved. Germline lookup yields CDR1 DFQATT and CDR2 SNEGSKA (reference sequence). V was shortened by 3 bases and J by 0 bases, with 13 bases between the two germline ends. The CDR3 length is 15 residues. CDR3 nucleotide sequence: TGCAGTGCTAGCAGGTCCGGGTCTAGCACAGATACGCAGTATTTT. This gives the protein CSASRSGSSTDTQYF.

The CDR3 loop is CSARGATSSYEQYF. CDR3 nucleotides: TGCAGTGCTAGGGGGGCGACCAGCTCCTACGAGCAGTACTTC. This chain connects TRBV20-1 to TRBJ2-7; weak D call: TRBD1 (6 bases). CDR3 size: 14 residues. V lost 3 bases, J lost 0 bases, and 12 bases lay in between. CDR1 and CDR2 from the germline V gene are DFQATT and SNEGSKA (reference sequence).

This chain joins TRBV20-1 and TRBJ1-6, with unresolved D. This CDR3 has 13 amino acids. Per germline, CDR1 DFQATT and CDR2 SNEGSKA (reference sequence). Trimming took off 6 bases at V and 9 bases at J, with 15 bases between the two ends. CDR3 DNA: TGCAGTGCCCAACCCCCAGCCACTTCACCCCTCCACTTT. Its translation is CSAQPPATSPLHF.

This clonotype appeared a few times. The CDR3 nucleotides read TGCGCCAGCATGTGGACAGGAGGCCACGAGCAGTACTTC. This encodes CASMWTGGHEQYF. The rearrangement uses TRBV5-1 and TRBJ2-7; 7 positions agree with TRBD1. Germline CDR1 and CDR2: SGHRS and YFSETQ. The CDR3 has 13 residues. With 6 bases clipped from V and 5 bases from J, the junction kept 8 bases outside the gene matches.